The T cell receptor (beta chain) under discussion was sequenced for a study of blood T cell repertoires in COVID-19. Study information: PBMCs, B-cell-depleted T cells, or T cells provided the cDNA or gDNA that made up the material.

From germline, CDR1 is SGHTS and CDR2 YDEGEE. V dropped 4 bases and J dropped 6 bases, with 16 bases sitting between them. This CDR3 is 14 amino acids long. The table came from immunoSEQ multiplex PCR; TCRdb's copy has only in-frame clones and leaves some out. Here the sample spans some 120,000 clones, roughly 84% being singletons. Sequencing input: peripheral blood. The chain couples TRBV5-8 to TRBJ1-2; weak D call: TRBD1 (5 bases). The origin of this receptor is a woman in her 70s with acute or convalescent COVID-19. CDR3 amino acids: CASSLDQGRDGYTF. The CDR3 DNA sequence: TGTGCCAGCAGCCTCGATCAGGGTCGCGATGGCTACACCTTC.